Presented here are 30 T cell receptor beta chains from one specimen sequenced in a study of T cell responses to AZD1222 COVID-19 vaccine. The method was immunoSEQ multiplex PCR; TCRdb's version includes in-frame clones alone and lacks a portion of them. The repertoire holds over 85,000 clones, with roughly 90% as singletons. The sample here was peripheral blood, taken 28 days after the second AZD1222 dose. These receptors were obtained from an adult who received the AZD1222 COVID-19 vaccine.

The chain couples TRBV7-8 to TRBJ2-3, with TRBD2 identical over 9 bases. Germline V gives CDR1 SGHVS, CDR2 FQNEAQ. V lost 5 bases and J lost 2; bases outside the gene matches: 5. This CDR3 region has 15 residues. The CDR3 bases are TGTGCCAGCAGCCGACTAGCGGCGACCACAGATACGCAGTATTTT. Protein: CASSRLAATTDTQYF.

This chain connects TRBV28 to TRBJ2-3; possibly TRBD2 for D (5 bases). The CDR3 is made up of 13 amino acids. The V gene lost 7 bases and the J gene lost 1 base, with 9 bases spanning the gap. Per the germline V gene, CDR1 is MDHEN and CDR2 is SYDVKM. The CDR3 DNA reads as TGTGCCAGCAAGGACTCGCGCACAGATACGCAGTATTTT. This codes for CASKDSRTDTQYF.

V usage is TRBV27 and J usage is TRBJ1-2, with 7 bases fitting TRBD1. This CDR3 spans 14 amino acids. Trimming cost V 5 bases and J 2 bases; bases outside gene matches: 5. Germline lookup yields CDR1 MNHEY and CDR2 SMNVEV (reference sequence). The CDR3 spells CASSRQGGNYGYTF. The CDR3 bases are TGTGCCAGCAGTCGTCAGGGGGGGAACTATGGCTACACCTTC.

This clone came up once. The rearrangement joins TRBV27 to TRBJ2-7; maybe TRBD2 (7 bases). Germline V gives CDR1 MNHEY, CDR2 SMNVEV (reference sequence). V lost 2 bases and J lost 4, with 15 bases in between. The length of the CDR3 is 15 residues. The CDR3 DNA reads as TGTGCCAGCAGTTTAGGGGCAGGGGAGGGGTACGAGCAGTACTTC. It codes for CASSLGAGEGYEQYF.

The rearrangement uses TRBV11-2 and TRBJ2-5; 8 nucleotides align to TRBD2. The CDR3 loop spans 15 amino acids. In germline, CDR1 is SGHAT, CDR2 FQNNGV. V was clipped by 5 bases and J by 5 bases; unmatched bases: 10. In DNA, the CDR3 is TGTGCCAGCAGCCCAGAGAGGGGCGGGGGGGAGACCCAGTACTTC. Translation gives CASSPERGGGETQYF. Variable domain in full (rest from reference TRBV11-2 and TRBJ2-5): EAGVAQSPRYKIIEKRQSVAFWCNPISGHATLYWYQQILGQGPKLLIQFQNNGVVDDSQLPKDRFSAERLKGVDSTLKIQPAKLEDSAVYLCASSPERGGGETQYFGPGTRLLVL.

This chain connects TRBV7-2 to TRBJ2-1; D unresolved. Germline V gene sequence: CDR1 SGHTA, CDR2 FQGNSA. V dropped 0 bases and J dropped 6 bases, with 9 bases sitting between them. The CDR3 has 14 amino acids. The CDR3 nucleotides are TGTGCCAGCAGCTTAGCGCGACGTCTCAATGAGCAGTTCTTC. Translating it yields CASSLARRLNEQFF.

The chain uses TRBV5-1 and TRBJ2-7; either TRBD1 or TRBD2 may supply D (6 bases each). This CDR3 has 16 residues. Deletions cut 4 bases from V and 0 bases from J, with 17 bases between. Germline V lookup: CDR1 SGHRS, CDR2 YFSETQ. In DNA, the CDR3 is TGCGCCAGCAGCCCCGGAGGGGGGACACCCTCCTACGAGCAGTACTTC. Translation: CASSPGGGTPSYEQYF.

This chain's CDR3 is CASSPGGGGYTF. In nucleotides, the CDR3 is TGTGCCAGCAGCCCTGGGGGCGGGGGCTACACCTTC. J is TRBJ1-2 and V is TRBV28, with a tentative D call TRBD1 (6 bases). This CDR3 spans 12 amino acids. Trimming cost V 6 bases and J 8 bases, with 13 bases left between them. Germline V CDR1 and CDR2: MDHEN, SYDVKM.

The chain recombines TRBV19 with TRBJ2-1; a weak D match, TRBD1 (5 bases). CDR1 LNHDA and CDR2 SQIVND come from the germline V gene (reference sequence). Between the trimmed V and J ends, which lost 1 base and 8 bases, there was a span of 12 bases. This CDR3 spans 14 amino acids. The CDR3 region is CASSIGGPGHEQFF. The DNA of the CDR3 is TGTGCCAGTAGTATAGGGGGCCCCGGCCATGAGCAGTTCTTC.

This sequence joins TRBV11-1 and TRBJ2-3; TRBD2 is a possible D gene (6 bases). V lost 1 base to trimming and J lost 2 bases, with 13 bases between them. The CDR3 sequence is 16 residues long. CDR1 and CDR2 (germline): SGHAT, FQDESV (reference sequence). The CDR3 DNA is TGTGCCAGCAGCTTAGGGGGTAGCGGTTACACAGATACGCAGTATTTT. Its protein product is CASSLGGSGYTDTQYF.

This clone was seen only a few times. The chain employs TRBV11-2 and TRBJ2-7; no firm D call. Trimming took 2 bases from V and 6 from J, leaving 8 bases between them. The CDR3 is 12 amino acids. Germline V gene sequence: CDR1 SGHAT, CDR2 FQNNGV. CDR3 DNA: TGTGCCAGCAGCTTATTTTACCGCGAGCAGTACTTC. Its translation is CASSLFYREQYF.

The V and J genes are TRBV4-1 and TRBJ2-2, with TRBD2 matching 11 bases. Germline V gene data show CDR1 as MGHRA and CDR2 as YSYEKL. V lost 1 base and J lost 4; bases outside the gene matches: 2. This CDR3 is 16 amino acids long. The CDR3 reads CASSQALAGVTGELFF. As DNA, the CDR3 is TGCGCCAGCAGCCAAGCACTAGCGGGGGTCACCGGGGAGCTGTTTTTT.

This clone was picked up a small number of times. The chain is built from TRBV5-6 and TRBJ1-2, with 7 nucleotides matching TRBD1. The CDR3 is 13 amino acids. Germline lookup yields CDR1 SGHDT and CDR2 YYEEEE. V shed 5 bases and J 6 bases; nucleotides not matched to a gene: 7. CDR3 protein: CASSVTGSHGYTF. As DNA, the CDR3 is TGTGCCAGCAGTGTGACAGGGTCTCATGGCTACACCTTC.

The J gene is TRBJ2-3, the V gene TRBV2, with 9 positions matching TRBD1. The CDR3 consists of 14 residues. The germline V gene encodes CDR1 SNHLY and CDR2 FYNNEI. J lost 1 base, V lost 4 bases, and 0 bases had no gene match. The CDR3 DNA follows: TGTGCCAGCAGTGGGGACAGGGGCACAGATACGCAGTATTTT. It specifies CASSGDRGTDTQYF.

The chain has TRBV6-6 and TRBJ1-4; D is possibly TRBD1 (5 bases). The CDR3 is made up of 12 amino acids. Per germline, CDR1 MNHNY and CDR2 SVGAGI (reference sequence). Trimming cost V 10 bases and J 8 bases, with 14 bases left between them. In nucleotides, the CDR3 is TGTGCCACATCCCAGGGTCTCGAAAAACTGTTTTTT. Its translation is CATSQGLEKLFF.

The CDR3 DNA follows: TGTGCCAGCAAACGGGGGGGATTGGTGAGCACCGGGGAGCTGTTTTTT. As protein: CASKRGGLVSTGELFF. The chain carries TRBV13 and TRBJ2-2; 8 bases are shared with TRBD2. This CDR3 is built from 16 residues. Germline CDR1 reads PRHDT; CDR2 reads FYEKMQ (reference sequence). J gave up 4 bases and V 7 bases, and 11 bases lay outside the gene matches. Supplemented by reference TRBV13 and TRBJ2-2, the full variable domain reads AAGVIQSPRHLIKEKRETATLKCYPIPRHDTVYWYQQGPGQDPQFLISFYEKMQSDKGSIPDRFSAQQFSDYHSELNMSSLELGDSALYFCASKRGGLVSTGELFFGEGSRLTVL.

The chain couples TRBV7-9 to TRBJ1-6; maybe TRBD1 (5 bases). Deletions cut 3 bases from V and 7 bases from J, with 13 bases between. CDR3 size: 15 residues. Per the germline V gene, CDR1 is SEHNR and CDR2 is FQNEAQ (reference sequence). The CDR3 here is CASSFSDIKNSPLHF. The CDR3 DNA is TGTGCCAGCAGCTTTTCGGACATAAAGAATTCACCCCTCCACTTT. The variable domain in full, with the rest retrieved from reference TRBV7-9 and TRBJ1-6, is DTGVSQNPRHKITKRGQNVTFRCDPISEHNRLYWYRQTLGQGPEFLTYFQNEAQLEKSRLLSDRFSAERPKGSFSTLEIQRTEQGDSAMYLCASSFSDIKNSPLHFGNGTRLTVT.

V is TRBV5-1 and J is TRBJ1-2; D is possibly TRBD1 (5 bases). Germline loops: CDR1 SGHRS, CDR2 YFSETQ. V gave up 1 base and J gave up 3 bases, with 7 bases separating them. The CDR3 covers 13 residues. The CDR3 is CASSLLGDYGYTF. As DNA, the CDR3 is TGCGCCAGCAGCTTGTTGGGGGACTATGGCTACACCTTC.

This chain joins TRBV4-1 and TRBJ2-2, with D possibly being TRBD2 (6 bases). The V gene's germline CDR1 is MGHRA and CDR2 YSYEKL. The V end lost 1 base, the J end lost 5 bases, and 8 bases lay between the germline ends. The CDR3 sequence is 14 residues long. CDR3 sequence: CASSQARGTGELFF. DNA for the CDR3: TGCGCCAGCAGCCAAGCCCGGGGGACCGGGGAGCTGTTTTTT.

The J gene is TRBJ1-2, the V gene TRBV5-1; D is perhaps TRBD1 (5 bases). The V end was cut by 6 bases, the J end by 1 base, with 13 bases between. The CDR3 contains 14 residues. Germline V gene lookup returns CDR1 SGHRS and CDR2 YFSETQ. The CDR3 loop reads CASTMEGFNYGYTF. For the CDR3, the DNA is TGCGCCAGCACTATGGAGGGGTTTAACTATGGCTACACCTTC.

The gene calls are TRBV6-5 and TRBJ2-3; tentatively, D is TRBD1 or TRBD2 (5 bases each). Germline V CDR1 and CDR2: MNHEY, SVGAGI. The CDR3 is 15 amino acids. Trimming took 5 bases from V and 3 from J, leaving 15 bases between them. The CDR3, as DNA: TGTGCCAGCAGTCCCCGGGGCGCTGGAACAGATACGCAGTATTTT. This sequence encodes CASSPRGAGTDTQYF.

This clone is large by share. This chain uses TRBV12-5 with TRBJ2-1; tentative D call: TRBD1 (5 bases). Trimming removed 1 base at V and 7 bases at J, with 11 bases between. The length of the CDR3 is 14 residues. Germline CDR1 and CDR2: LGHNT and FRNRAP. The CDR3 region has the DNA TGTGCTAGTGGTTTGGGGGGCACGATTAATGAGCAGTTCTTC. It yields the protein CASGLGGTINEQFF. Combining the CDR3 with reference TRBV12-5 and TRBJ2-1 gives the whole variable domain DARVTQTPRHKVTEMGQEVTMRCQPILGHNTVFWYRQTMMQGLELLAYFRNRAPLDDSGMPKDRFSAEMPDATLATLKIQPSEPRDSAVYFCASGLGGTINEQFFGPGTRLTVL.

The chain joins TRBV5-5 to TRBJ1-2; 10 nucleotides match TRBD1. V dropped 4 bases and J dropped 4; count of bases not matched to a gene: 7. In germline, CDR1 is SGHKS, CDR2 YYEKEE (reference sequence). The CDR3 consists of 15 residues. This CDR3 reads CASSQTGGGGYGYTF. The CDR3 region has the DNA TGTGCCAGCAGCCAGACAGGGGGCGGCGGCTATGGCTACACCTTC.

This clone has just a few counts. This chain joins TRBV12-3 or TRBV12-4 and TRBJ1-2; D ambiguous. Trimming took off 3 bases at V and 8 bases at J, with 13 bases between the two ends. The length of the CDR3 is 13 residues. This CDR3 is CASSFDVGRGYTF. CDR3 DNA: TGTGCCAGCAGTTTTGACGTTGGACGGGGCTACACCTTC.

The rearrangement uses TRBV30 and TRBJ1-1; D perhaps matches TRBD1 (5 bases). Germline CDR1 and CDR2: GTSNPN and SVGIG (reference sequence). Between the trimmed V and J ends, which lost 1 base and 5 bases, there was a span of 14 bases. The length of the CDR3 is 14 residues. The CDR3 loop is CAWSATGGKTEAFF. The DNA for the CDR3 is TGTGCCTGGAGTGCCACGGGGGGAAAAACTGAAGCTTTCTTT.

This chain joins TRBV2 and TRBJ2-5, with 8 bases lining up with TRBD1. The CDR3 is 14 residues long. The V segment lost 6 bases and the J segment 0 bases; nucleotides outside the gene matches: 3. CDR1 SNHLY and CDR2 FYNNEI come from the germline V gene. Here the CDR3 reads CASRGDRYQETQYF. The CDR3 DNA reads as TGTGCCAGCAGGGGGGACAGGTACCAAGAGACCCAGTACTTC.

CDR3 DNA sequence: TGTGCCATCAGTGAGTCCCAGGGGGCTATGACTGAAGCTTTCTTT. Protein sequence: CAISESQGAMTEAFF. The chain uses TRBV10-3 and TRBJ1-1; 8 bases match TRBD1. With V trimmed by 0 bases and J by 5 bases, 5 bases remained unmatched. This CDR3 region has 15 residues. CDR1 is ENHRY and CDR2 is SYGVKD in the germline V gene.

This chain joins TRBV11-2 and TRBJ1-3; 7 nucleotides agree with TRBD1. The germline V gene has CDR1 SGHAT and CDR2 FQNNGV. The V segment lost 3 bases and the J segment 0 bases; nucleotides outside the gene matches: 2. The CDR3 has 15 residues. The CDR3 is CASSFQGGSGNTIYF. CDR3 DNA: TGTGCCAGCAGCTTTCAGGGGGGCTCTGGAAACACCATATATTTT. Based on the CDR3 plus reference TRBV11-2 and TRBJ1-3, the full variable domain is EAGVAQSPRYKIIEKRQSVAFWCNPISGHATLYWYQQILGQGPKLLIQFQNNGVVDDSQLPKDRFSAERLKGVDSTLKIQPAKLEDSAVYLCASSFQGGSGNTIYFGEGSWLTVV.

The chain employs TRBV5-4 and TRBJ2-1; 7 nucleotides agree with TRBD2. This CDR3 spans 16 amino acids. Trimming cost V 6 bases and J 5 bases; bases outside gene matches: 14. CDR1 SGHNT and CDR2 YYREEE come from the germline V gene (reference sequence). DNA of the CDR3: TGTGCCAGCACCCCAATTGGGGGGGGGTTTGACAATGAGCAGTTCTTC. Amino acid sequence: CASTPIGGGFDNEQFF.

Written as DNA, the CDR3 is TGTGCCAGCAGCGTAGACCTCCGCCCTGGCTACACCTTC. Amino acid sequence: CASSVDLRPGYTF. The chain carries TRBV9 and TRBJ1-2; D is unclear. Germline V lookup: CDR1 SGDLS, CDR2 YYNGEE. Trimming left V 0 bases short and J 7 bases short, with 10 bases between. The CDR3 is made up of 13 amino acids. Based on the CDR3 plus reference TRBV9 and TRBJ1-2, the full variable domain is DSGVTQTPKHLITATGQRVTLRCSPRSGDLSVYWYQQSLDQGLQFLIQYYNGEERAKGNILERFSAQQFPDLHSELNLSSLELGDSALYFCASSVDLRPGYTFGSGTRLTVV.